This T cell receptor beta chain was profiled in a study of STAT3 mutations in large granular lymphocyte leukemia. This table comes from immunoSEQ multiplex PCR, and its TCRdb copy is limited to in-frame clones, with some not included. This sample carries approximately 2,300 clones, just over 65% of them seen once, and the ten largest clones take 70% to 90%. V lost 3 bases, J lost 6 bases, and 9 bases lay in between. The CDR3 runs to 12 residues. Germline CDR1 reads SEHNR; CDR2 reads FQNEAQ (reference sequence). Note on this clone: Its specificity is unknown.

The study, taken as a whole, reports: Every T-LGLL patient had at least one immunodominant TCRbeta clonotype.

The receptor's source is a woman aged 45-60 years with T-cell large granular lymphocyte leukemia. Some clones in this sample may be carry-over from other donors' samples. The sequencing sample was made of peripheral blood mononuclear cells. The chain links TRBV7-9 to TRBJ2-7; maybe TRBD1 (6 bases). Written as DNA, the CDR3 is TGTGCCAGCAGCTTGGTACAGGGCGAGCAGTACTTC. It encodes CASSLVQGEQYF.